Sequencing of this TCR beta chain was carried out in a study of T cell responses to AZD1222 COVID-19 vaccine. The CDR3 sequence is 15 residues long. Deletions cut 6 bases from V and 5 bases from J, with 17 bases between. Germline V gives CDR1 MDHEN, CDR2 SYDVKM. This clone was observed a single time. Generated by immunoSEQ multiplex PCR, the TCRdb table keeps only in-frame clones and is missing some. The sample comprises about 140,000 clones, 90% of which are singletons, and 5% to 6.5% rests with the top ten. This clonotype was obtained from an adult who received the AZD1222 COVID-19 vaccine. The material was peripheral blood, obtained 28 days after the second AZD1222 dose. The rearrangement links TRBV28 to TRBJ2-1; a possible D gene is TRBD2 (5 bases). The CDR3 region has the DNA TGTGCCAGCAGGACTCGGGATTTGGCAAACAATGAGCAGTTCTTC. Its translation: CASRTRDLANNEQFF.